This record concerns one T cell receptor beta chain sequence. Its matching antigen is unknown. Treatment indicated: some 20 received Ad26.COV2.S at low or high dose, single or two shots; roughly five received placebo; per-sample allocation not given. Collection of the samples took place on day 63 after the first injection of vaccine or placebo. This sample is part of a study of Ad26.COV2.S vaccination and SARS-CoV-2 variants. V lost 2 bases, J lost 8 bases, and 5 bases stayed unmatched. The CDR3 runs 15 residues. Germline CDR1 and CDR2: MNHEY and SVGAGI. Study-wide points: Vaccinees showed greater spike-specific TCR breadth than placebo recipients. Breadth of non-spike TCRs did not differ between vaccinees and placebo recipients. The breadth of spike-specific CD8+ and CD4+ T cell responses after vaccination was reportedly substantial.

Assay used: immunoSEQ multiplex PCR; TCRdb lists only in-frame clones, some missing. The table lists 320,000 or so clones, around 90% of them singletons. The sequence came from a person aged 18-65 years who received the Ad26.COV2.S COVID-19 vaccine or a placebo. This sample comprised peripheral blood, obtained in a trial of Ad26.COV2.S vaccine versus placebo. This chain joins TRBV6-5 and TRBJ1-4; TRBD1 matches at 10 bases. DNA for the CDR3: TGTGCCAGCAGTTACGAGACAGGGGGCTTAGAAAAACTGTTTTTT. This codes for CASSYETGGLEKLFF.